The clone carrying this T cell receptor beta chain was detected many times. The data originate from a study of identical twins. Trimming removed 3 bases from V and 0 bases from J, with 19 bases in between. This CDR3 contains 19 residues. The germline V gene encodes CDR1 SGHDT and CDR2 YYEEEE. TCRdb re-called the 5' RACE reads with MiXCR, one entry per CDR3 protein. The data show approximately 300,000 distinct CDR3 sequences, roughly 9.8% seen once. This sample also appeared in a second study, on yellow fever vaccine responses in identical twins.

The sample consisted of CD8+ T cells sorted from blood. This receptor was obtained from a woman aged 18-29 years in good health. The chain has TRBV5-6 and TRBJ1-6; D perhaps matches TRBD1 (6 bases). The CDR3 nucleotides read TGTGCCAGCAGCTCTATACAGGGAAATCCCAGCTCCTATAATTCACCCCTCCACTTT. Protein: CASSSIQGNPSSYNSPLHF.